The 21 T cell receptor beta chains below come from one sample, sequenced in a study of T-cell reconstitution after alpha-beta-depleted transplantation in children. It was with unique molecular identifiers that the TCRbeta library was prepared. TCRdb redid the calling of the PCR reads with MiXCR, one entry per CDR3 protein. Found here are a few hundred thousand distinct CDR3 sequences, roughly a tenth of them singletons; the top ten hold over 4.5%. The source material was PBMCs from the stem cell graft donor, sampled from the stem cell graft. These receptors were collected from a human donor who donated a stem cell graft to a child with acute myeloid leukemia.

This clonotype was seen a handful of times. The rearrangement links TRBV12-3 or TRBV12-4 to TRBJ2-2; D is undetermined. V was clipped by 5 bases and J by 5 bases, with 12 bases between them. The CDR3 totals 14 residues. The CDR3 nucleotides are TGTGCCAGCAGTCCGACTGGAGTAACCGGGGAGCTGTTTTTT. Translating gives CASSPTGVTGELFF.

This CDR3 reads CASSQAGTGNQPQHF. Written as DNA, the CDR3 is TGTGCCAGCTCACAAGCCGGGACAGGCAATCAGCCCCAGCATTTT. The V and J genes are TRBV18 and TRBJ1-5; TRBD1 aligns across 7 bases. This CDR3 has 15 residues. Germline CDR1 reads KGHSH; CDR2 reads LQKENI. J gave up 2 bases and V 4 bases, and 5 bases lay outside the gene matches. The whole variable domain, remainder taken from reference TRBV18 and TRBJ1-5, is NAGVMQNPRHLVRRRGQEARLRCSPMKGHSHVYWYRQLPEEGLKFMVYLQKENIIDESGMPKERFSAEFPKEGPSILRIQQVVRGDSAAYFCASSQAGTGNQPQHFGDGTRLSIL.

The chain links TRBV7-2 to TRBJ2-7; TRBD2 matches at 12 bases. The germline CDR1 and CDR2 sequences are SGHTA and FQGNSA. With 2 bases clipped from V and 3 bases from J, the junction kept 5 bases outside the gene matches. This CDR3 has 16 amino acids. Here the CDR3 DNA reads TGTGCCAGCAGCTTAACAGGACTAGCGGGGAACTACGAGCAGTACTTC. This translates into CASSLTGLAGNYEQYF. Filled out from reference TRBV7-2 and TRBJ2-7, the complete variable domain reads GAGVSQSPSNKVTEKGKDVELRCDPISGHTALYWYRQSLGQGLEFLIYFQGNSAPDKSGLPSDRFSAERTGGSVSTLTIQRTQQEDSAVYLCASSLTGLAGNYEQYFGPGTRLTVT.

The chain is built from TRBV4-3 and TRBJ2-1, with D possibly matching TRBD1 (5 bases). The CDR3 has 13 amino acids. Germline lookup yields CDR1 LGHNA and CDR2 YSLEER. Trimming cost V 0 bases and J 10 bases, with 10 bases left between them. CDR3 sequence (DNA): TGCGCCAGCAGCCAAGAAGGACAACAAGAGCAGTTCTTC. Amino acid sequence: CASSQEGQQEQFF.

V usage is TRBV27 and J usage is TRBJ2-3, with 11 bases matching TRBD2. The junction had 4 bases not matched to a gene; V was cut back by 6 bases and J by 2 bases. Germline V gene data show CDR1 as MNHEY and CDR2 as SMNVEV (reference sequence). The CDR3 loop spans 15 amino acids. This chain's CDR3 is CASRLAGAHTDTQYF. The DNA of the CDR3 is TGTGCCAGCAGACTAGCGGGGGCTCACACAGATACGCAGTATTTT.

The chain links TRBV5-4 to TRBJ2-5, with a weak D call TRBD1 (6 bases). This CDR3 contains 14 residues. Germline assignment: CDR1 SGHNT and CDR2 YYREEE (reference sequence). V lost 2 bases and J lost 3, with 11 bases in between. The CDR3 DNA reads TGTGCCAGCAGCTTCTACCCAGGGGAAGAGACCCAGTACTTC. Translating gives CASSFYPGEETQYF.

This clonotype was seen a handful of times. The V gene is TRBV11-1, the J gene TRBJ2-6, with 9 bases matching TRBD1. Per the germline V gene, CDR1 is SGHAT and CDR2 is FQDESV (reference sequence). V shed 5 bases, J shed 2 bases, and the junction held 10 bases outside the gene matches. CDR3 length: 18 amino acids. The CDR3 sequence is CASSIGGTGLTGANVLTF. CDR3 DNA: TGTGCCAGCAGCATTGGGGGGACAGGGCTGACTGGGGCCAACGTCCTGACTTTC.

The chain carries TRBV29-1 and TRBJ2-5; possible D gene TRBD2, 5 bases. Trimming stripped 3 bases from V and 5 bases from J, with 7 bases between. The CDR3 contains 11 residues. Germline lookup yields CDR1 SQVTM and CDR2 ANQGSEA. CDR3 amino acids: CSVERAETQYF. The CDR3 DNA reads TGCAGCGTTGAGCGGGCGGAGACCCAGTACTTC.

This clonotype has ten or more counts. The rearrangement uses TRBV7-2 and TRBJ2-4, with a tentative D call TRBD2 (6 bases). The V end was cut by 3 bases, the J end by 6 bases, with 15 bases between. Germline CDR1 is SGHTA and CDR2 is FQGNSA. This CDR3 comprises 15 residues. CDR3 nucleotides: TGTGCCAGCAGCTTCGGGACTGTCGATTTAAACATTCAGTACTTC. Translating it yields CASSFGTVDLNIQYF.

This rearrangement joins TRBV18 to TRBJ2-3; 14 nucleotides agree with TRBD2. The CDR3 length is 18 residues. With V trimmed by 4 bases and J by 2 bases, 8 bases remained unmatched. Germline V lookup: CDR1 KGHSH, CDR2 LQKENI. In DNA form, the CDR3 reads TGTGCCAGCTCACTCGGACTAGCGGGAGGCCCAGACACAGATACGCAGTATTTT. It is translated as CASSLGLAGGPDTDTQYF.

With respect to this clonotype: A junction boundary mismatches the germline segment, possibly from a read error. The chain has TRBV20-1 and TRBJ2-3; TRBD2 is a possible D gene (6 bases). The CDR3 is made up of 16 amino acids. Germline V gene data show CDR1 as DFQATT and CDR2 as SNEGSKA (reference sequence). The CDR3 DNA sequence: TGCTGTGCTAGAGATCCCCAGCGGGCCAACACAGATACGCAGTATTTT. Encoded protein: CCARDPQRANTDTQYF.

The sample holds many counts of this clonotype. The CDR3: CASSQDWGSYNEQFF. The CDR3 coding sequence is TGTGCCAGCAGCCAAGATTGGGGATCCTACAATGAGCAGTTCTTC. V usage is TRBV3-1 and J usage is TRBJ2-1; D is ambiguous. The V end was cut by 0 bases, the J end by 1 base, with 7 bases between. Looked up from germline, CDR1 is LGHDT and CDR2 is YNNKEL (reference sequence). CDR3 length: 15 amino acids.

The gene calls are TRBV11-3 and TRBJ2-1; TRBD2 is a possible D gene (6 bases). Germline V gene sequence: CDR1 SGHNT, CDR2 YENEEA. The CDR3 sequence is 16 residues long. V shed 1 base and J shed 7 bases, with 17 bases lying between them. The CDR3 nucleotides are TGTGCCAGCAGCTTAGGGTACGGAGGGTCGATTAATGAGCAGTTCTTC. Amino acid sequence: CASSLGYGGSINEQFF.

This chain uses TRBV20-1 with TRBJ1-2; D perhaps matches TRBD1 (5 bases). Trimming pared 1 base from V and 4 bases from J, leaving 16 bases between. The CDR3 covers 15 residues. Germline CDR1 reads DFQATT; CDR2 reads SNEGSKA (reference sequence). In DNA form, the CDR3 reads TGCAGTGCTAGAGTTATTCGCGCAGGGCTCTATGGCTACACCTTC. This gives the protein CSARVIRAGLYGYTF.

This clonotype was observed a few times. V gene TRBV6-5 combines with J gene TRBJ2-6, with 7 bases lining up with TRBD1. Germline V gene sequence: CDR1 MNHEY, CDR2 SVGAGI. The CDR3 is 16 amino acids. V lost 7 bases to trimming and J lost 0 bases; unmatched junction nucleotides: 6. CDR3 coding DNA: TGTGCCAGCAATTGGGACAGCAACTCTGGGGCCAACGTCCTGACTTTC. It encodes CASNWDSNSGANVLTF.

The chain combines TRBV29-1 with TRBJ2-5, with 7 nucleotides matching TRBD2. Per the germline V gene, CDR1 is SQVTM and CDR2 is ANQGSEA. The junction had 5 bases not matched to a gene; V was cut back by 6 bases and J by 4 bases. The length of the CDR3 is 12 residues. The CDR3 region is CSVGDYGETQYF. The DNA for the CDR3 is TGCAGCGTAGGGGACTACGGAGAGACCCAGTACTTC.

Only a few counts were recorded for this clonotype. This chain connects TRBV6-6 to TRBJ2-7; D gene uncertain. This CDR3 is built from 13 residues. The germline gives CDR1 MNHNY, CDR2 SVGAGI (reference sequence). Deletions cut 4 bases from V and 0 bases from J, with 7 bases between. For the CDR3, the DNA is TGTGCCAGCAGTTCAGCGTTCTCCTACGAGCAGTACTTC. Residues: CASSSAFSYEQYF.

This clonotype was seen only a few times. Sequence at one end of the junction differs from germline and may be a read error. The chain is built from TRBV7-7 and TRBJ2-1; 9 bases map to TRBD2. Per germline, CDR1 SSHAT and CDR2 FNYEAQ (reference sequence). CDR3 length: 14 amino acids. The CDR3: CASSLYGTSHEQFF. DNA for the CDR3: TGTGCTAGCAGCTTATATGGGACTAGCCATGAGCAGTTCTTC.

This clonotype was seen ten or more times. The V gene is TRBV20-1, the J gene TRBJ1-1; perhaps TRBD1 as D (5 bases). Germline CDR1 DFQATT, CDR2 SNEGSKA (reference sequence). Trimming removed 2 bases at V and 6 bases at J, with 13 bases between. The CDR3 covers 13 residues. The CDR3 loop reads CSARLRRGAEAFF. CDR3 DNA sequence: TGCAGTGCTAGACTCCGACGGGGGGCTGAAGCTTTCTTT.

This clonotype has only a few counts. The chain carries TRBV27 and TRBJ1-4; D is unresolved. Trimming shortened V by 3 bases and J by 7 bases, and 9 bases separated the two germline ends. Germline CDR1 MNHEY, CDR2 SMNVEV (reference sequence). This CDR3 comprises 13 residues. The CDR3 is CASSLFWGEKLFF. The CDR3 coding sequence is TGTGCCAGCAGTTTGTTTTGGGGTGAAAAACTGTTTTTT.

In this sample, this clonotype turned up a few times. This chain uses TRBV9 with TRBJ2-2; TRBD2 is a possible D gene (6 bases). Per germline, CDR1 SGDLS and CDR2 YYNGEE. Trimming left V 0 bases short and J 5 bases short, with 11 bases between. The CDR3 has 15 amino acids. The CDR3 region is CASSVGLAWTGELFF. As DNA, the CDR3 is TGTGCCAGCAGCGTAGGGCTAGCGTGGACCGGGGAGCTGTTTTTT.